The clone carrying this TCR beta chain showed up just once. This entry is derived from a study of blood T cell repertoires in COVID-19. Overall study context: The United States, Italy and Spain provided the acute and convalescent COVID-19 samples. Sources were T cells, B-cell-depleted T cells, or PBMCs; the material itself was cDNA or gDNA.

The CDR3 length is 15 residues. The germline V gene has CDR1 LNHNV and CDR2 YYDKDF (reference sequence). The V end was cut by 3 bases, the J end by 1 base, with 10 bases between. Study processing details: Using reference gene primer amplification, nucleated cell counts were estimated. Only in-frame clones appear in the TCRdb table, and some are missing; sequencing was by immunoSEQ multiplex PCR. The V and J calls and clone size are taken from that table; D and trimming were inferred from the DNA. Of around 42,000 clones in the sample, 85% to 90% are singletons; the top ten hold just under 9%. V is TRBV15 and J is TRBJ2-4; D is perhaps TRBD1 (5 bases). This receptor was obtained from a man aged 30-40 years with active or convalescent COVID-19. Sequences were obtained from peripheral blood. CDR3 sequence reads: CATSSEQAAKNIQYF. For the CDR3, the DNA is TGTGCCACCAGCAGTGAACAGGCCGCCAAAAACATTCAGTACTTC.